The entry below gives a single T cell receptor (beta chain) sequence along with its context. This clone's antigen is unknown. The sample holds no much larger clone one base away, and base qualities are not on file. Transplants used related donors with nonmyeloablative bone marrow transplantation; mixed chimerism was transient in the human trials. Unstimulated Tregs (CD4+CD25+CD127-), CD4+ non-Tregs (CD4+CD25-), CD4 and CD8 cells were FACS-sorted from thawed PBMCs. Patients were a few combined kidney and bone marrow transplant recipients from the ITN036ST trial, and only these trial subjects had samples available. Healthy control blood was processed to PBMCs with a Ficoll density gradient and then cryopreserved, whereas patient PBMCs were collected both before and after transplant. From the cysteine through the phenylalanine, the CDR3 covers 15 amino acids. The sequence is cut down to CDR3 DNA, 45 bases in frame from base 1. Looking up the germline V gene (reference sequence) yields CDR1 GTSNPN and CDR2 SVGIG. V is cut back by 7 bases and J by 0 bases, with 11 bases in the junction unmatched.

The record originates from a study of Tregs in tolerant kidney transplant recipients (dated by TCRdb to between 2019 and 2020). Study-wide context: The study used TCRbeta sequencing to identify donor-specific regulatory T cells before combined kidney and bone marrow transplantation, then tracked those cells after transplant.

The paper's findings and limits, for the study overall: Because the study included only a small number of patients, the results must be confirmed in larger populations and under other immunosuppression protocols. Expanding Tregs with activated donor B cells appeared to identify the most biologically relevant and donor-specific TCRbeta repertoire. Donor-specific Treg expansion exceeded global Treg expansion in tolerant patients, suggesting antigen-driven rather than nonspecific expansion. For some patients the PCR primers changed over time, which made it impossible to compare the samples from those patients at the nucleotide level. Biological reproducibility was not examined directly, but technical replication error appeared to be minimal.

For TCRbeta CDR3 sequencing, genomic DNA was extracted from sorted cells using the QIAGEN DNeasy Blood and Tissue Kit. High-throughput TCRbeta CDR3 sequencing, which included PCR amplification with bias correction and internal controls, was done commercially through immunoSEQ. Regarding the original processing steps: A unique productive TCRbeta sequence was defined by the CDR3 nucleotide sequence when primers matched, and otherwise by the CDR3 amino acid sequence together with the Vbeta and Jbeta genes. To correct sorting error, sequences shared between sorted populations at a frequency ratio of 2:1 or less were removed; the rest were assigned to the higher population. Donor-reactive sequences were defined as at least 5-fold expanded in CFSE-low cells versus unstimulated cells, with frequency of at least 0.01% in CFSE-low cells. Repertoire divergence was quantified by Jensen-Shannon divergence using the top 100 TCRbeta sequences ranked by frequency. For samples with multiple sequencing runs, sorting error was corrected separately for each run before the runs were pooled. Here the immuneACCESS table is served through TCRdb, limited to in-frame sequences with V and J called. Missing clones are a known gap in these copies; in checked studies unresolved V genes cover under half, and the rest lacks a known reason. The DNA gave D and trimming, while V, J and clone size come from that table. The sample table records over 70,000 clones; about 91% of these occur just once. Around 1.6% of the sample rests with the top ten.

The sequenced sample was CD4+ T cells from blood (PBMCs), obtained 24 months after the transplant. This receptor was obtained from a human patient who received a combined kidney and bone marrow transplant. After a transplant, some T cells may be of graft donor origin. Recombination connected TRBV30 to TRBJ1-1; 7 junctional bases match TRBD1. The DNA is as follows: TGTGCCTCCCAAAAGGGACAGCTTATGAACACTGAAGCTTTCTTT. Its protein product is CASQKGQLMNTEAFF.